These 20 T cell receptor beta chains were all obtained from the same sample, sequenced in a study of T cells in Graves' hyperthyroidism and ophthalmopathy. Regions amplified from RNA transcripts were the TCR beta CDR3 regions. With the HTBI primer set, the TCR CDR3 went through a first round of RT-PCR. TCRdb passed the multiplex PCR reads through MiXCR, listing each CDR3 protein once. Seen here are around 610,000 distinct CDR3 sequences, around 15% observed once, and the top ten hold around 4.1%. Input material: blood. The receptor source for this set is a woman in her thirties or forties with Graves' ophthalmopathy.

This clonotype has just a few counts. The CDR3: CASSPAALALMGNIQYF. Written as DNA, the CDR3 is TGTGCCAGCAGTCCAGCGGCCCTGGCCCTCATGGGGAACATTCAGTACTTC. The rearrangement links TRBV28 to TRBJ2-4; D might be TRBD2 (5 bases). The CDR3 runs 17 residues. Deletions cut 5 bases from V and 7 bases from J, with 24 bases between. Germline lookup yields CDR1 MDHEN and CDR2 SYDVKM.

The table lists this clonotype with many counts. CDR3 protein: CASSFGGLEQYF. Written as DNA, the CDR3 is TGTGCCAGCAGTTTCGGGGGGCTAGAGCAGTACTTC. The chain employs TRBV28 and TRBJ2-7; perhaps TRBD2 as D (7 bases). Trimming stripped 3 bases from V and 7 bases from J, with 10 bases between. The CDR3 runs to 12 residues. Per germline, CDR1 MDHEN and CDR2 SYDVKM.

V and J are TRBV30 and TRBJ2-7; D call uncertain. The V gene lost 0 bases and the J gene lost 1 base, with 10 bases spanning the gap. The CDR3 sequence is 14 residues long. Germline V lookup: CDR1 GTSNPN, CDR2 SVGIG (reference sequence). The CDR3 DNA reads as TGTGCCTGGAGTGTATTAGAGGCTTCCTACGAGCAGTACTTC. Amino acids: CAWSVLEASYEQYF.

This clonotype appeared many times. This chain joins TRBV6-2 or TRBV6-3 and TRBJ1-1; 7 bases fit TRBD1. CDR1 and CDR2 (germline): MNHEY, SVGEGT. The J segment lost 0 bases and the V segment lost 10 bases, leaving 11 bases of the junction unmatched. There are 15 residues in the CDR3. The CDR3 loop reads CATVKQGSLNTEAFF. CDR3 in DNA: TGTGCCACCGTAAAACAGGGGTCCCTGAACACTGAAGCTTTCTTT.

This clonotype was seen a few times. The chain recombines TRBV28 with TRBJ2-7; D could derive from TRBD1 or TRBD2 (5 bases each). CDR1 is MDHEN and CDR2 is SYDVKM in the germline V gene. This CDR3 has 13 residues. Deletions cut 8 bases from V and 5 bases from J, with 16 bases between. The CDR3 loop reads CASGSRVGDEQYF. Written as DNA, the CDR3 is TGTGCCAGCGGTTCGAGGGTGGGGGACGAGCAGTACTTC.

Many counts were recorded for this clonotype. The rearrangement joins TRBV6-1 to TRBJ2-5; TRBD2 aligns across 8 bases. The V and J ends lost 1 base and 4 bases, in that order; junction bases with no gene match: 5. The V gene's germline CDR1 is MNHNS and CDR2 SASEGT. CDR3 length equals 15 residues. The chain's CDR3 is CASSEVAGGGETQYF. The CDR3 region has the DNA TGTGCCAGCAGTGAAGTGGCGGGAGGTGGAGAGACCCAGTACTTC.

The table lists this clonotype with many counts. The rearrangement links TRBV5-1 to TRBJ1-1; D uncertain. This CDR3 spans 14 amino acids. Trimming took 0 bases from V and 6 from J, leaving 12 bases between them. Germline V lookup: CDR1 SGHRS, CDR2 YFSETQ. The CDR3 nucleotides read TGCGCCAGCAGCTTGGGGGTGACGTCTTCTGAAGCTTTCTTT. Amino acid sequence: CASSLGVTSSEAFF.

This clonotype occurred many times. The rearrangement joins TRBV12-3 or TRBV12-4 to TRBJ1-1, with D hard to call. This CDR3 comprises 12 residues. V shed 10 bases and J shed 1 base, with 10 bases lying between them. CDR3 DNA: TGTGCCACCATAGCATGGAACACTGAAGCTTTCTTT. Translated, it gives CATIAWNTEAFF.

This clonotype has a count of ten or more. At one boundary the junction diverges from the germline segment, which might be a read error. The rearrangement uses TRBV12-3 or TRBV12-4 and TRBJ1-1, with 8 positions matching TRBD1. The CDR3 is 15 residues long. In nucleotides, the CDR3 is TGTGCCAGCAGTCCCCGACAGGGGCCGTACACTGAAGCCTTCTTT. Protein product: CASSPRQGPYTEAFF.

This clonotype was seen repeatedly, ten times or more. The chain carries TRBV6-5 and TRBJ1-1; D unclear. Germline-derived CDR1 and CDR2 are MNHEY and SVGAGI. The CDR3 has 13 residues. V lost 0 bases and J lost 7, with 9 bases in between. The CDR3 DNA sequence: TGTGCCAGCAGTTACTCGCAAGTACATGAAGCTTTCTTT. Translating it yields CASSYSQVHEAFF.

This clonotype showed up many times. The CDR3, as DNA: TGCGCCAGCAGCTTGGCCGGCCTTCTGGGACTCGCCGGGGGGGAGCAGTACTTC. This translates into CASSLAGLLGLAGGEQYF. The chain couples TRBV5-1 to TRBJ2-7, with 7 positions matching TRBD2. Germline trimming cut 0 bases from V and 7 bases from J; bases unmatched to any gene: 19. CDR3 size: 18 residues. Germline lookup yields CDR1 SGHRS and CDR2 YFSETQ.

In this sample, this clonotype turned up many times. V is TRBV28 and J is TRBJ1-2, with 7 bases that match TRBD1. Trimming took 7 bases from V and 4 from J; bases not matched to a gene: 6. The germline gives CDR1 MDHEN, CDR2 SYDVKM. This CDR3 has 13 residues. For the CDR3, the DNA is TGTGCCAGCAAGAACAGGGGTCTCTATGGCTACACCTTC. As protein: CASKNRGLYGYTF.

This clonotype showed up many times. The chain combines TRBV20-1 with TRBJ1-3, with a possible D match to TRBD1 (5 bases). Deletions cut 0 bases from V and 4 bases from J, with 13 bases between. Looked up from germline, CDR1 is DFQATT and CDR2 is SNEGSKA (reference sequence). The CDR3 consists of 15 residues. CDR3 DNA sequence: TGCAGTGCTAGAGATGGAGGGGCTTGGGGAAACACCATATATTTT. Protein product: CSARDGGAWGNTIYF.

There are many counts of this clonotype. The V gene is TRBV27, the J gene TRBJ2-7, with a weak D call TRBD1 (6 bases). The V gene lost 6 bases and the J gene lost 3 bases, with 18 bases spanning the gap. The CDR3 contains 15 residues. Per germline, CDR1 MNHEY and CDR2 SMNVEV (reference sequence). The CDR3 DNA is TGTGCCAGCAGACGGGACGTCCAGGGGTTCTACGAGCAGTACTTC. Residues: CASRRDVQGFYEQYF.

The chain combines TRBV19 with TRBJ2-2; TRBD2 matches 9 bases. Germline loops: CDR1 LNHDA, CDR2 SQIVND (reference sequence). Unmatched junction bases numbered 6, after V lost 4 bases and J lost 6 bases. The length of the CDR3 is 15 residues. The CDR3 DNA sequence: TGTGCCAGTAGTACGATAGCGGGAGCGGCCGGGGAGCTGTTTTTT. This encodes CASSTIAGAAGELFF.

This clonotype appeared many times. The CDR3 sequence is CASSPRPGWVNTEAFF. CDR3 sequence (DNA): TGTGCCAGCAGCCCTCGGCCGGGGTGGGTGAACACTGAAGCTTTCTTT. The J gene is TRBJ1-1, the V gene TRBV12-3 or TRBV12-4; no firm D call. Trimming took off 6 bases at V and 0 bases at J, with 17 bases between the two ends. The CDR3 loop spans 16 amino acids.

The chain links TRBV4-3 to TRBJ2-7, with 11 bases that match TRBD2. The V and J ends lost 3 bases and 2 bases, in that order; junction bases with no gene match: 3. Germline V gives CDR1 LGHNA, CDR2 YSLEER. The CDR3 has 15 residues. CDR3 sequence: CASSQGLAEAYEQYF. CDR3 nucleotides: TGCGCCAGCAGCCAGGGACTAGCGGAGGCCTACGAGCAGTACTTC.

This chain connects TRBV20-1 to TRBJ2-7; D unresolved. Germline CDR1 is DFQATT and CDR2 is SNEGSKA (reference sequence). The CDR3 runs to 15 residues. The ends were cut back, 0 bases at V and 7 bases at J, with 19 bases in the middle. The CDR3 protein is CSARDLEVGVQEQYF. The CDR3, as DNA: TGCAGTGCTAGAGATCTTGAGGTTGGAGTTCAAGAGCAGTACTTC.

This clonotype has a count of ten or more. V gene TRBV5-1 combines with J gene TRBJ1-2, with a possible D match to TRBD1 (5 bases). The CDR3 has 16 residues. In germline, CDR1 is SGHRS, CDR2 YFSETQ. Between the trimmed V and J ends, which lost 3 bases and 0 bases, there was a span of 15 bases. CDR3 protein: CASSSEWGGSNYGYTF. For the CDR3, the DNA is TGCGCCAGCAGCTCCGAGTGGGGCGGGTCTAACTATGGCTACACCTTC.

This clonotype appeared many times. J is TRBJ1-2 and V is TRBV29-1; no definite D call. This CDR3 is built from 11 residues. V shed 5 bases and J shed 8 bases, with 12 bases lying between them. Per germline, CDR1 SQVTM and CDR2 ANQGSEA. In nucleotides, the CDR3 is TGCAGCGTTCCCGGAGTGCGGGGCTACACCTTC. This sequence encodes CSVPGVRGYTF.